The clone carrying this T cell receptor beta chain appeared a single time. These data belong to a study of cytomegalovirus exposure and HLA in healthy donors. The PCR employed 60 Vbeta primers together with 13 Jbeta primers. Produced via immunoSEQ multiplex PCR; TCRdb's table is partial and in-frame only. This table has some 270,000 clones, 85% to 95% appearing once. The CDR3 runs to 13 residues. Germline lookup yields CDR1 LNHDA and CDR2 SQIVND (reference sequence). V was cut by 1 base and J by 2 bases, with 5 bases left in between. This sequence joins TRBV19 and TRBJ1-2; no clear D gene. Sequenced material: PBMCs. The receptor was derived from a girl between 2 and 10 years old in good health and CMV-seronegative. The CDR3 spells CASSIAENYGYTF. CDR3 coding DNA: TGTGCCAGTAGTATAGCCGAGAACTATGGCTACACCTTC.